The 29 T cell receptor beta chains below all came from one sample that was sequenced in a study of blood T cell repertoires in COVID-19. Profiled with immunoSEQ multiplex PCR; TCRdb holds only in-frame clones, not every one. The repertoire holds a few hundred thousand clones, 88% seen once, with roughly 6% in the top ten. What was sequenced was peripheral blood. The receptor source for this set is a woman aged 25 to 39 with COVID-19, enrolled during active disease.

This clone was seen a handful of times. The CDR3, as DNA: TGTGCCAACGGACAGGGCGGGCGGCTGAACACTGAAGCTTTCTTT. Its protein is CANGQGGRLNTEAFF. The chain couples TRBV6-5 to TRBJ1-1, with 8 positions matching TRBD1. Germline values: CDR1 MNHEY, CDR2 SVGAGI. The length of the CDR3 is 15 residues. The V gene end was trimmed by 10 bases and the J gene end by 0 bases; junction bases not matched to a gene: 10.

This clone has a handful of counts. The rearrangement uses TRBV7-9 and TRBJ2-6, with a possible D match to TRBD2 (6 bases). The CDR3 covers 16 residues. Germline V lookup: CDR1 SEHNR, CDR2 FQNEAQ (reference sequence). The ends were cut back, 5 bases at V and 4 bases at J, with 15 bases in the middle. The CDR3 coding sequence is TGTGCCAGCAGCGTGAGGAGGGCATCGGGGGCCAACGTCCTGACTTTC. It translates to CASSVRRASGANVLTF.

V gene TRBV7-9 combines with J gene TRBJ1-2; D not resolved. Germline V gene data show CDR1 as SEHNR and CDR2 as FQNEAQ (reference sequence). Trimming left V 4 bases short and J 11 bases short, with 23 bases between. This CDR3 region has 15 residues. The CDR3 sequence: CASSSRLSPERGYTF. The CDR3 bases are TGTGCCAGCAGCTCCCGACTCTCACCTGAGAGAGGGTACACCTTC.

The chain carries TRBV5-1 and TRBJ1-2; D perhaps matches TRBD1 (6 bases). The CDR3 consists of 13 residues. Per the germline V gene, CDR1 is SGHRS and CDR2 is YFSETQ. With 0 bases removed from V and 6 bases from J, the gap between germline ends came to 9 bases. CDR3 in DNA: TGCGCCAGCAGCTTGGCAGGGGCTGATGGCTACACCTTC. Its translation: CASSLAGADGYTF.

The CDR3: CASKVRGNTEAFF. CDR3 nucleotide sequence: TGTGCCAGCAAGGTCCGGGGGAACACTGAAGCTTTCTTT. J is TRBJ1-1 and V is TRBV27; no definite D call. Germline values: CDR1 MNHEY, CDR2 SMNVEV (reference sequence). V lost 7 bases to trimming and J lost 1 base, with 10 bases between them. The CDR3 totals 13 residues.

The chain has TRBV2 and TRBJ2-7, with 9 bases aligning to TRBD2. CDR3 size: 15 residues. The germline V gene has CDR1 SNHLY and CDR2 FYNNEI. The V segment lost 6 bases and the J segment 5 bases; nucleotides outside the gene matches: 11. In nucleotides, the CDR3 is TGTGCCAGCAGGGCGCCTGGACTAGCGATCAACGAGCAGTACGTC. Translated: CASRAPGLAINEQYV.

This rearrangement joins TRBV7-8 to TRBJ1-1, with 9 bases identical to TRBD1. Unmatched junction bases numbered 10, after V lost 5 bases and J lost 0 bases. The CDR3 length is 17 residues. The germline V gene has CDR1 SGHVS and CDR2 FQNEAQ. This chain's CDR3 is CASSRRDRVVMNTEAFF. The DNA for the CDR3 is TGTGCCAGCAGCCGCAGGGACAGGGTGGTGATGAACACTGAAGCTTTCTTT.

This rearrangement joins TRBV7-2 to TRBJ2-5; TRBD1 matches 11 bases. The length of the CDR3 is 16 residues. Unmatched junction bases numbered 4, after V lost 4 bases and J lost 0 bases. Germline CDR1 SGHTA, CDR2 FQGNSA. The DNA for the CDR3 is TGTGCCAGCAGCTCCCGGACAGGGGGCAACCAAGAGACCCAGTACTTC. This translates into CASSSRTGGNQETQYF.

The CDR3 nucleotides are TGCGCCAGCAGTGATTCCGGGACAGGTGACACAGATACGCAGTATTTT. Translation gives CASSDSGTGDTDTQYF. The chain links TRBV10-2 to TRBJ2-3, with 8 bases aligning to TRBD1. CDR3 length equals 16 residues. Germline V lookup: CDR1 WSHSY, CDR2 SAAADI. J gave up 2 bases and V 3 bases, and 7 bases lay outside the gene matches.

The chain recombines TRBV24-1 with TRBJ1-1; D remains ambiguous. Trimming took off 1 base at V and 4 bases at J, with 9 bases between the two ends. Germline loops: CDR1 KGHDR, CDR2 SFDVKD. This CDR3 region has 14 residues. The CDR3 sequence is CATSDFNSGTEAFF. DNA for the CDR3: TGTGCCACCAGTGATTTTAATTCGGGCACTGAAGCTTTCTTT.

The V gene is TRBV18, the J gene TRBJ2-3, with D maybe TRBD2 (6 bases). Trimming shortened V by 2 bases and J by 3 bases, and 9 bases separated the two germline ends. The CDR3 loop spans 14 amino acids. The V gene's germline CDR1 is KGHSH and CDR2 LQKENI. As DNA, the CDR3 is TGTGCCAGCTCACCAACAAGCGGGACAGATACGCAGTATTTT. It yields the protein CASSPTSGTDTQYF.

The gene calls are TRBV6-5 and TRBJ2-2, with D perhaps TRBD2 (6 bases). The ends were cut back, 7 bases at V and 4 bases at J, with 16 bases in the middle. Germline values: CDR1 MNHEY, CDR2 SVGAGI. The CDR3 length is 15 residues. In DNA, the CDR3 is TGTGCCAGCATTAGATTCGCGGGGAGCACCGGGGAGCTGTTTTTT. Its translation: CASIRFAGSTGELFF.

The V call is TRBV24-1, the J call TRBJ2-3, with 10 positions matching TRBD2. Trimming cost V 8 bases and J 3 bases; bases outside gene matches: 7. Germline values: CDR1 KGHDR, CDR2 SFDVKD. This CDR3 contains 15 residues. The CDR3 DNA reads TGTGCCACCAAGAAAGGTAGCGGGAGGACAGATACGCAGTATTTT. Residues: CATKKGSGRTDTQYF.

The genes are TRBV3-1 (or the pseudogene TRBV3-2) and TRBJ2-1; a possible D gene is TRBD2 (5 bases). Germline CDR1 reads LGHDT; CDR2 reads YNNKEL (reference sequence). Trimming removed 1 base at V and 5 bases at J, with 9 bases between. CDR3 length: 14 amino acids. This chain's CDR3 is CASSQAGSNNEQFF. The CDR3 bases are TGTGCCAGCAGCCAAGCGGGAAGTAACAATGAGCAGTTCTTC.

The rearrangement links TRBV4-1 to TRBJ2-1; TRBD2 matches at 7 bases. The CDR3 has 16 amino acids. Germline V lookup: CDR1 MGHRA, CDR2 YSYEKL. The V segment lost 1 base and the J segment 8 bases; nucleotides outside the gene matches: 11. CDR3 sequence (DNA): TGCGCCAGCAGCCAAGCGGCAGGACTAGATGTCTATGAGCAGTTCTTC. It encodes CASSQAAGLDVYEQFF.

The V and J genes are TRBV11-2 and TRBJ1-3; D call uncertain. From germline, CDR1 is SGHAT and CDR2 FQNNGV. This CDR3 comprises 16 residues. V lost 1 base and J 0 bases, leaving 10 bases between the germline ends. The CDR3 loop reads CASSLALPSSGNTIYF. The CDR3 DNA follows: TGTGCCAGCAGCTTAGCCCTCCCGAGCTCTGGAAACACCATATATTTT.

J is TRBJ2-2 and V is TRBV6-5, with TRBD1 as a possible D gene (5 bases). The germline gives CDR1 MNHEY, CDR2 SVGAGI. V dropped 7 bases and J dropped 4 bases, with 13 bases sitting between them. CDR3 length: 14 amino acids. The CDR3 is CASTLGRSTGELFF. The CDR3 DNA sequence: TGTGCCAGCACCTTGGGGCGGAGCACCGGGGAGCTGTTTTTT.

The rearrangement uses TRBV6-4 and TRBJ1-2, with a possible D match to TRBD1 (6 bases). The CDR3 is 13 amino acids. V was trimmed by 6 bases and J by 3 bases, leaving 11 bases between them. Per germline, CDR1 MRHNA and CDR2 SNTAGT. The CDR3, as DNA: TGTGCCAGCAGGCGGGGGCCCGACTATGGCTACACCTTC. This codes for CASRRGPDYGYTF.

The chain recombines TRBV6-2 or TRBV6-3 with TRBJ1-1; the D gene is possibly TRBD1 (5 bases). V was pared by 4 bases and J by 8 bases, with 17 bases between. The V gene's germline CDR1 is MNHEY and CDR2 SVGEGT. The CDR3 extends over 14 amino acids. The CDR3 spells CASSSSIGTSEAFF. As DNA, the CDR3 is TGTGCCAGCAGTTCCTCCATAGGGACTTCGGAAGCTTTCTTT.

The chain has TRBV5-1 and TRBJ1-3, with 8 bases lining up with TRBD1. Looked up from germline, CDR1 is SGHRS and CDR2 is YFSETQ. The CDR3 is made up of 15 amino acids. V gave up 4 bases and J gave up 4 bases; unmatched junction bases: 7. The CDR3 DNA reads as TGCGCCAGCAGCCCATCAGGACAGGGAGGAAACACCATATATTTT. Its translation: CASSPSGQGGNTIYF.

This clone was seen only a few times. J is TRBJ2-7 and V is TRBV2, with D possibly being TRBD1 (5 bases). CDR1 is SNHLY and CDR2 is FYNNEI in the germline V gene. The CDR3 has 14 amino acids. V gave up 5 bases and J gave up 0 bases, with 11 bases separating them. The CDR3 nucleotides read TGTGCCAGCAGTAGACAGTCGAGCTCCTACGAGCAGTACTTC. Protein product: CASSRQSSSYEQYF. Based on the CDR3 plus reference TRBV2 and TRBJ2-7, the full variable domain is EPEVTQTPSHQVTQMGQEVILRCVPISNHLYFYWYRQILGQKVEFLVSFYNNEISEKSEIFDDQFSVERPDGSNFTLKIRSTKLEDSAMYFCASSRQSSSYEQYFGPGTRLTVT.

The gene calls are TRBV7-2 and TRBJ2-1; no reliable D call. CDR1 and CDR2 (germline): SGHTA, FQGNSA. The CDR3 sequence is 14 residues long. Trimming shortened V by 5 bases and J by 4 bases, and 12 bases separated the two germline ends. The CDR3 DNA follows: TGTGCCAGCAGCCTCCTGACTTCGTACAATGAGCAGTTCTTC. It specifies CASSLLTSYNEQFF.

J is TRBJ2-1 and V is TRBV6-6; D unresolved. V was trimmed by 3 bases and J by 0 bases, leaving 9 bases between them. The CDR3 spans 15 residues. Germline CDR1 MNHNY, CDR2 SVGAGI (reference sequence). DNA for the CDR3: TGTGCCAGCAGTTATGTGGGCGCCTCCTACAATGAGCAGTTCTTC. Protein: CASSYVGASYNEQFF.

This chain links TRBV19 with TRBJ1-1; the D gene is possibly TRBD1 (6 bases). CDR1 and CDR2 from the germline V gene are LNHDA and SQIVND (reference sequence). V lost 5 bases to trimming and J lost 10 bases, with 20 bases between them. This CDR3 has 14 amino acids. The CDR3, as DNA: TGTGCCAGTAGTCTACAACAGGGTATAAGGGGAGCTTTCTTT. The encoded protein is CASSLQQGIRGAFF.

This clone was found once. The J gene is TRBJ2-1, the V gene TRBV7-2, with D unresolved. The V end was cut by 1 base, the J end by 7 bases, with 11 bases between. The CDR3 runs to 14 residues. The germline CDR1 and CDR2 sequences are SGHTA and FQGNSA. The DNA of the CDR3 is TGTGCCAGCAGCTTAGAAGGAGCGTTTAATGAGCAGTTCTTC. Translated, it gives CASSLEGAFNEQFF.

This chain links TRBV28 with TRBJ2-2; D remains ambiguous. The CDR3 is made up of 10 amino acids. V lost 4 bases to trimming and J lost 12 bases, with 6 bases between them. Germline lookup yields CDR1 MDHEN and CDR2 SYDVKM. The CDR3 here is CASSSSKLFF. CDR3 DNA: TGTGCCAGCAGTTCGTCTAAGCTGTTTTTT. The full variable domain, in which reference TRBV28 and TRBJ2-2 provide the parts outside the CDR3, is DVKVTQSSRYLVKRTGEKVFLECVQDMDHENMFWYRQDPGLGLRLIYFSYDVKMKEKGDIPEGYSVSREKKERFSLILESASTNQTSMYLCASSSSKLFFGEGSRLTVL.

The V gene is TRBV4-3, the J gene TRBJ2-3; 10 bases are shared with TRBD1. CDR3 size: 16 residues. The ends lost 2 bases at V and 6 bases at J; junction bases unmatched: 8. Germline-derived CDR1 and CDR2 are LGHNA and YSLEER. CDR3 amino acids: CASSQTPTGGADTQYF. CDR3 in DNA: TGCGCCAGCAGCCAAACCCCGACAGGGGGCGCGGATACGCAGTATTTT.

This rearrangement joins TRBV7-2 to TRBJ2-3, with D possibly being TRBD2 (7 bases). The V end was cut by 2 bases, the J end by 4 bases, with 16 bases between. The CDR3 is 16 residues long. Germline assignment: CDR1 SGHTA and CDR2 FQGNSA. CDR3 DNA: TGTGCCAGCAGCTTATGGGGGGGGGCAGGATCAGATACGCAGTATTTT. It specifies CASSLWGGAGSDTQYF. The full variable domain, in which reference TRBV7-2 and TRBJ2-3 provide the parts outside the CDR3, is GAGVSQSPSNKVTEKGKDVELRCDPISGHTALYWYRQSLGQGLEFLIYFQGNSAPDKSGLPSDRFSAERTGGSVSTLTIQRTQQEDSAVYLCASSLWGGAGSDTQYFGPGTRLTVL.

V is TRBV19 and J is TRBJ1-5, with TRBD1 matching 9 bases. CDR1 and CDR2 (germline): LNHDA, SQIVND (reference sequence). With 5 bases clipped from V and 4 bases from J, the junction kept 9 bases outside the gene matches. This CDR3 contains 16 residues. CDR3 nucleotides: TGTGCCAGTAGTCCATCCGACAGGGGGTTTAATCAGCCCCAGCATTTT. Its translation: CASSPSDRGFNQPQHF. The full variable domain, with the rest looked up from reference TRBV19 and TRBJ1-5, is DGGITQSPKYLFRKEGQNVTLSCEQNLNHDAMYWYRQDPGQGLRLIYYSQIVNDFQKGDIAEGYSVSREKKESFPLTVTSAQKNPTAFYLCASSPSDRGFNQPQHFGDGTRLSIL.